The T cell receptor (beta chain) described here comes from a study of cytomegalovirus exposure and HLA in healthy donors. Whole-study context: From HLA-typed donors, an early data release held around 85 million unique TCRs. Membership in the Caucasian-associated ancestry cluster was found for around 81% of approximately 400 genotyped donors.

Healthy bone marrow donors supplied every sample. CDR1 and CDR2 (germline): LNHDA, SQIVND (reference sequence). The CDR3 is 14 amino acids. V was pared by 3 bases and J by 6 bases, with 11 bases between. In the PCR, 60 Vbeta and 13 Jbeta primers were used. This table comes from immunoSEQ multiplex PCR, and its TCRdb copy is limited to in-frame clones, with some not included. Here the sample spans some 170,000 clones, about four fifths being singletons. Sequencing was done on a sample of PBMCs. The rearrangement uses TRBV19 and TRBJ1-4; D is unclear. The origin of this receptor is a woman aged 25 to 39 in good health and CMV-seropositive. The CDR3 coding sequence is TGTGCCAGTAGTATTCGGGGAAATGATGAAAAACTGTTTTTT. Its translation: CASSIRGNDEKLFF.